This TCR beta chain was sequenced for a study of CD8 T cells in ankylosing spondylitis. Study outcomes and limitations: In ankylosing spondylitis blood, a motif of fewer than 10 highly homologous TCR beta variants appeared characteristic. Disease-associated clones were reportedly significantly overrepresented in matched ankylosing spondylitis synovial fluid. Previously reported in reactive arthritis synovial fluid and blood were some of the motif variants. Relatively scarce in peripheral blood, disease-linked clones were CD8+.

Using its own MiXCR run on the 5' RACE reads, TCRdb lists one record per CDR3 protein. The sample consists of 250,000 to 400,000 distinct CDR3 sequences, 11% of them appearing once. Germline V gene sequence: CDR1 SGHRS, CDR2 YFSETQ. This CDR3 contains 15 residues. V lost 4 bases, J lost 5 bases, and 8 bases stayed unmatched. This clonotype was found many times. Its specificity is unknown. V gene TRBV5-1 combines with J gene TRBJ2-2; 7 nucleotides agree with TRBD2. Material for sequencing was blood, either unsorted or a sorted T cell fraction (not recorded which). The TCR sequence derives from a female donor with ankylosing spondylitis or in good health (not recorded which). The CDR3 nucleotides are TGCGCCAGCAGCCCCCGGGCTAGCGGTACCGGGGAGCTGTTTTTT. Protein: CASSPRASGTGELFF.